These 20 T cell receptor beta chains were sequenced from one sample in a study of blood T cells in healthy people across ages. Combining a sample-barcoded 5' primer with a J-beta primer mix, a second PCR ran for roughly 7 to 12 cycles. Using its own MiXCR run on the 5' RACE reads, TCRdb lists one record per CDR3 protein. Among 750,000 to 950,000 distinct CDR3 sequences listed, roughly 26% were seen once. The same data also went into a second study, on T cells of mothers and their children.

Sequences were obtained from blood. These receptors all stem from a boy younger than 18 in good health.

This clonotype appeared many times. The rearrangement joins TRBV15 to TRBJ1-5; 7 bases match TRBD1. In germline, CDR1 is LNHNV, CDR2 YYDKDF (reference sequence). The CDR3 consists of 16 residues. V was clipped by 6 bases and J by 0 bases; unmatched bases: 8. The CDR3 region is CATRSQGPYSNQPQHF. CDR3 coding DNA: TGTGCCACCAGATCACAGGGGCCCTATAGCAATCAGCCCCAGCATTTT. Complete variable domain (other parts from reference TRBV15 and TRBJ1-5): DAMVIQNPRYQVTQFGKPVTLSCSQTLNHNVMYWYQQKSSQAPKLLFHYYDKDFNNEADTPDNFQSRRPNTSFCFLDIRSPGLGDTAMYLCATRSQGPYSNQPQHFGDGTRLSIL.

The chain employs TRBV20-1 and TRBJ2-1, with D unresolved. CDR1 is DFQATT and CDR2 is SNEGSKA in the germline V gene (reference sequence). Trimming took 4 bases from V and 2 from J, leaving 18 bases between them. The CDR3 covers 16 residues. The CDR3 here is CSAIRENAAPYNEQFF. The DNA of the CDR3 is TGCAGTGCTATACGAGAAAATGCGGCCCCCTACAATGAGCAGTTCTTC.

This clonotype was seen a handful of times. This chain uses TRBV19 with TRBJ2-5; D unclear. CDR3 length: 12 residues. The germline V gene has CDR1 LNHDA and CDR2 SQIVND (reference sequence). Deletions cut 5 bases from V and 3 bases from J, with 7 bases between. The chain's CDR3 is CASSSPEETQYF. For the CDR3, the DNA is TGTGCCAGTAGTTCCCCTGAAGAGACCCAGTACTTC.

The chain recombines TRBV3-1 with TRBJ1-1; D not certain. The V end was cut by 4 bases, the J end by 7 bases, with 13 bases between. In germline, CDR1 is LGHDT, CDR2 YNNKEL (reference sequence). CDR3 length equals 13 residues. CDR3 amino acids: CASSPCLGCEAFF. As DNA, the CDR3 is TGTGCCAGCAGCCCTTGTTTAGGCTGTGAAGCTTTCTTT. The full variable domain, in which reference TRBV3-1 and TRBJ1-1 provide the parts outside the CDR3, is DTAVSQTPKYLVTQMGNDKSIKCEQNLGHDTMYWYKQDSKKFLKIMFSYNNKELIINETVPNRFSPKSPDKAHLNLHINSLELGDSAVYFCASSPCLGCEAFFGQGTRLTVV.

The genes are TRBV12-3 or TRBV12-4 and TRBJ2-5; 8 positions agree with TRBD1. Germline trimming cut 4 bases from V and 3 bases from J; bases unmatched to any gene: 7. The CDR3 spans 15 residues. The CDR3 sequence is CASSWTGFREETQYF. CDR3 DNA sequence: TGTGCCAGCAGTTGGACAGGGTTTCGGGAAGAGACCCAGTACTTC.

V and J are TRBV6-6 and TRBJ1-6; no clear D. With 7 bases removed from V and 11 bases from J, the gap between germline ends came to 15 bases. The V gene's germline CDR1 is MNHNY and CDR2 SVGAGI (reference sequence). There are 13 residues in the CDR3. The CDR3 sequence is CASTVGGNPPLHF. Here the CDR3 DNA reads TGTGCCAGCACTGTAGGTGGGAATCCACCCCTCCACTTT.

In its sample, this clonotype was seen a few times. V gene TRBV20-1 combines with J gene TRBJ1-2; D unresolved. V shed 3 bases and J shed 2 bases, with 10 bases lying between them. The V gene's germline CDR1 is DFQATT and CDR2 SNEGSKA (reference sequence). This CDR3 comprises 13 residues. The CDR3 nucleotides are TGCAGTGCTAGTGCAGGAAGCAACTATGGCTACACCTTC. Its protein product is CSASAGSNYGYTF.

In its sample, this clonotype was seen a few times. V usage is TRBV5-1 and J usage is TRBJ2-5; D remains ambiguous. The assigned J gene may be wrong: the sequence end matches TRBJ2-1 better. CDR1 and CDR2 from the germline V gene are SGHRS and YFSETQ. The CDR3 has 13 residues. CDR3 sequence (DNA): TGCGCCAGCAGCTTAGACTGGGACAATGAGCAGTTCTTC. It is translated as CASSLDWDNEQFF.

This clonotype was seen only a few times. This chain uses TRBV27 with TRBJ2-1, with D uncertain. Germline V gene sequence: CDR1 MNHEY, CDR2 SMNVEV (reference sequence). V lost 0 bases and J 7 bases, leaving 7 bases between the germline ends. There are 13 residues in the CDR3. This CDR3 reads CASSLSIGNEQFF. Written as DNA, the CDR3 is TGTGCCAGCAGTTTATCGATAGGGAATGAGCAGTTCTTC.

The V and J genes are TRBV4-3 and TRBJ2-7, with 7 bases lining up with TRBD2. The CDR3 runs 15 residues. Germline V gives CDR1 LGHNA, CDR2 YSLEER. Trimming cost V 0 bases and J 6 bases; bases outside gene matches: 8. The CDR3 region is CASSQDLAGALEQYF. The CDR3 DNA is TGCGCCAGCAGCCAAGATCTGGCGGGAGCTCTCGAGCAGTACTTC.

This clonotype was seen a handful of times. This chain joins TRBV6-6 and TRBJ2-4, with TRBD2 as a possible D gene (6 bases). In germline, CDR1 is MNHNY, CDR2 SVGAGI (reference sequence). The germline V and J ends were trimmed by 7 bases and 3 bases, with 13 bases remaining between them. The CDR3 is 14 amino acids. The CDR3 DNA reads TGTGCCAGCACCCAAGGAGGGGTCAAAAACATTCAGTACTTC. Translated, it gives CASTQGGVKNIQYF.

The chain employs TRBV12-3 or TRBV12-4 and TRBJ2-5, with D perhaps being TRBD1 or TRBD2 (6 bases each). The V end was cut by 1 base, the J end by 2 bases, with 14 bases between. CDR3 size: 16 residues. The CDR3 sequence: CASSLEGGVWQETQYF. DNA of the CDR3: TGTGCCAGCAGTTTAGAGGGGGGAGTGTGGCAAGAGACCCAGTACTTC.

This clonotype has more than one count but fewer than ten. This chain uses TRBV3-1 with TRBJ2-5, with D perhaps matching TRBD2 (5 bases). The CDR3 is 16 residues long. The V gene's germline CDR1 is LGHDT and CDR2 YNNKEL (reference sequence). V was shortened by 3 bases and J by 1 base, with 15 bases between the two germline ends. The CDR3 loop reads CASSQGYSGLQETQYF. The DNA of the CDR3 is TGTGCCAGCAGCCAGGGTTACAGCGGACTCCAAGAGACCCAGTACTTC.

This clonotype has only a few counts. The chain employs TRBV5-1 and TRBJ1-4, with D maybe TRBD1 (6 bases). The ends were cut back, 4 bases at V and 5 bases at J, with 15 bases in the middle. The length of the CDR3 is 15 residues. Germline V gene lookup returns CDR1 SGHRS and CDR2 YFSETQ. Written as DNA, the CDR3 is TGCGCCAGCAGCCCAAGGGGGGGAGAGAATGAAAAACTGTTTTTT. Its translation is CASSPRGGENEKLFF.

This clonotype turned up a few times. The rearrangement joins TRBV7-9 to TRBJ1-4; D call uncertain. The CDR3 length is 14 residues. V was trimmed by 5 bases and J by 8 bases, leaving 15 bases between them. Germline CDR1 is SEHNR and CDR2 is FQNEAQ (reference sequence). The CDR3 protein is CASSLAGLEEKLFF. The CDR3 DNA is TGTGCCAGCAGCCTCGCAGGCTTGGAGGAAAAACTGTTTTTT.

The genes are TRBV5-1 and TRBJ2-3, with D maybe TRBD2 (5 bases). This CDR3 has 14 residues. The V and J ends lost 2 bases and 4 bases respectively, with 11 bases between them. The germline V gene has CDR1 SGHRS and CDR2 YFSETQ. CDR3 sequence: CASSFGAGADTQYF. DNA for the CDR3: TGCGCCAGCAGCTTTGGCGCGGGCGCAGATACGCAGTATTTT.

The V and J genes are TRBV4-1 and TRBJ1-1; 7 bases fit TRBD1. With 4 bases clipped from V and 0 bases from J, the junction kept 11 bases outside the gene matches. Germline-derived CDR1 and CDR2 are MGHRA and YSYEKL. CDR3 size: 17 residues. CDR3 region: CASSPRQGLEMNTEAFF. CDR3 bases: TGCGCCAGCAGCCCCCGACAGGGACTTGAGATGAACACTGAAGCTTTCTTT.

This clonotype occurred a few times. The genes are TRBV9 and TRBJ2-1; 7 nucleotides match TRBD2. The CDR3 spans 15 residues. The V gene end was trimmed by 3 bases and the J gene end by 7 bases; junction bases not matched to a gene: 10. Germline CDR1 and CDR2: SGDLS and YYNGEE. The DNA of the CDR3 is TGTGCCAGCAGCGCCGCATCGGGGGGACCAAATGAGCAGTTCTTC. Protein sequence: CASSAASGGPNEQFF.

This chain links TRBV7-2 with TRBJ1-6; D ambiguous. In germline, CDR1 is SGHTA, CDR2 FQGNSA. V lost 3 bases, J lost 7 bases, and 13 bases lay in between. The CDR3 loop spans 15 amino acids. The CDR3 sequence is CASSLGSLGNSPLHF. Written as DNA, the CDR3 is TGTGCCAGCAGCTTGGGAAGTCTAGGCAATTCACCCCTCCACTTT.

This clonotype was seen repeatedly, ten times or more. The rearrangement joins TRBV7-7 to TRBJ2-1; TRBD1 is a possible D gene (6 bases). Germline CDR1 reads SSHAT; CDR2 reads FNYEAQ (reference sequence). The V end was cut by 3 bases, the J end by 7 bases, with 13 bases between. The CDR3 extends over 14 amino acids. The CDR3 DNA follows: TGTGCCAGCAGCTTTGGGGGCCCGGGGAATGAGCAGTTCTTC. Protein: CASSFGGPGNEQFF.